This T cell receptor (beta chain) was recorded in a study of T cell responses to AZD1222 COVID-19 vaccine. Here immunoSEQ multiplex PCR was the method, and the copy in TCRdb shows in-frame clones only, minus some. The sample yields roughly 77,000 clones, around 90% seen once. This CDR3 spans 14 amino acids. CDR1 KGHSH and CDR2 LQKENI come from the germline V gene. V lost 0 bases and J lost 8, with 13 bases in between. The chain recombines TRBV18 with TRBJ1-2; D is uncertain. The source of this sequence is an adult in good health. This specimen consisted of peripheral blood, obtained on day 0 of MenACWY control vaccination. DNA of the CDR3: TGTGCCAGCTCACCACCGGCGGGTGTTGGCGGCTACACCTTC. Translating it yields CASSPPAGVGGYTF.